Below are 17 T cell receptor beta chains sequenced from a single sample in a study of T cells in Graves' hyperthyroidism and ophthalmopathy. The TCR beta CDR3 regions underwent amplification using RNA transcripts as the source. Primed by the HTBI set, a first-round RT-PCR was run on the TCR CDR3. MiXCR, applied by TCRdb to the multiplex PCR reads, yields one record per CDR3 protein. The table has roughly 500,000 distinct CDR3 sequences, 24% seen once; the top ten hold about 11%. Sequencing was done on a sample of blood. Receptor source: a woman in her 30s with Graves' ophthalmopathy.

This clonotype has a count of ten or more. The CDR3 reads CASSLAPAGALENTEAFF. In DNA, the CDR3 is TGTGCCAGCAGTTTAGCGCCCGCGGGGGCTCTGGAGAACACTGAAGCTTTCTTT. The V gene is TRBV12-3 or TRBV12-4, the J gene TRBJ1-1; the D gene is possibly TRBD1 (6 bases). The CDR3 is 18 residues long. V gave up 0 bases and J gave up 1 base, with 18 bases separating them.

Many counts were recorded for this clonotype. A junction boundary mismatches the germline segment, possibly from a read error. The CDR3, as DNA: TGTGCCAGCACTCCCGGACAGGCACATAACTATGGCCACACCTTC. It is translated as CASTPGQAHNYGHTF. The chain links TRBV6-1 to TRBJ1-2; 7 nucleotides agree with TRBD1. The CDR3 contains 15 residues. Per germline, CDR1 MNHNS and CDR2 SASEGT.

With regard to this clonotype: Given a much more abundant clone one base away, this may be a read error. This rearrangement joins TRBV7-8 to TRBJ2-2; D could derive from TRBD1 or TRBD2 (5 bases each). CDR3 length: 15 residues. Germline CDR1 reads SGHVS; CDR2 reads FQNEAQ. The CDR3 reads CASSLALGVTGELLF. As DNA, the CDR3 is TGTGCCAGCAGCTTAGCATTGGGGGTCACCGGGGAGCTGTTGTTT.

This clonotype appeared many times. This chain links TRBV7-9 with TRBJ2-6; no clear D gene. The CDR3 is made up of 17 amino acids. The V gene's germline CDR1 is SEHNR and CDR2 FQNEAQ (reference sequence). Trimming stripped 2 bases from V and 4 bases from J, with 15 bases between. The CDR3 sequence: CASSLSRWGAGANVLTF. CDR3 DNA: TGTGCCAGCAGCTTATCACGGTGGGGTGCGGGGGCCAACGTCCTGACTTTC.

This clonotype was counted many times. The chain is built from TRBV19 and TRBJ2-7, with 7 bases fitting TRBD1. The germline V gene encodes CDR1 LNHDA and CDR2 SQIVND (reference sequence). Losses at the gene ends were 5 bases for V and 1 base for J; bases not matched to a gene: 11. The CDR3 covers 16 residues. Written as DNA, the CDR3 is TGTGCCAGTAGTCTATTATCCGGGACAGCTTCCTACGAGCAGTACTTC. The encoded protein is CASSLLSGTASYEQYF. Together with reference TRBV19 and TRBJ2-7, the CDR3 gives the full variable domain: DGGITQSPKYLFRKEGQNVTLSCEQNLNHDAMYWYRQDPGQGLRLIYYSQIVNDFQKGDIAEGYSVSREKKESFPLTVTSAQKNPTAFYLCASSLLSGTASYEQYFGPGTRLTVT.

The gene calls are TRBV19 and TRBJ2-1; 7 bases are shared with TRBD1. This CDR3 has 15 residues. J lost 4 bases, V lost 4 bases, and 7 bases had no gene match. CDR1 is LNHDA, CDR2 SQIVND, per germline (reference sequence). In DNA, the CDR3 is TGTGCCAGTAGTAAGTCGGGACAGAGTTACAATGAGCAGTTCTTC. Its protein product is CASSKSGQSYNEQFF.

This clonotype came up once. An end of the junction differs from the germline gene, which may be a read error. The chain combines TRBV6-5 with TRBJ2-7; D unclear. There are 13 residues in the CDR3. The germline V gene has CDR1 MNHEY and CDR2 SVGAGI. Here the CDR3 DNA reads TGTGCCAGCAGTGACTCCCCTAGCTACGAGCAGTACTTC. Residues: CASSDSPSYEQYF.

This clonotype has a handful of counts. This rearrangement joins TRBV10-2 to TRBJ2-3; D unclear. The germline V gene has CDR1 WSHSY and CDR2 SAAADI. Trimming cost V 10 bases and J 6 bases, with 20 bases left between them. CDR3 size: 14 residues. CDR3 nucleotide sequence: TGCGCCACCCGAGCTTTCGCGGCGCGGGATACGCAGTATTTT. Its protein product is CATRAFAARDTQYF.

This chain connects TRBV6-1 to TRBJ2-2, with D uncertain. The CDR3 length is 17 residues. V dropped 5 bases and J dropped 2 bases, with 18 bases sitting between them. In germline, CDR1 is MNHNS, CDR2 SASEGT. CDR3: CASSPPPGRTNTGELFF. The CDR3 DNA reads TGTGCCAGCAGTCCTCCTCCAGGCCGAACTAACACCGGGGAGCTGTTTTTT.

V gene TRBV10-3 combines with J gene TRBJ1-2; 7 bases are a match to TRBD1. Per the germline V gene, CDR1 is ENHRY and CDR2 is SYGVKD. V lost 7 bases, J lost 5 bases, and 7 bases stayed unmatched. The CDR3 length is 13 residues. The CDR3 spells CAINDRDRYGYTF. Written as DNA, the CDR3 is TGTGCCATCAACGACAGGGACAGATATGGCTACACCTTC.

V usage is TRBV29-1 and J usage is TRBJ2-2, with 7 bases fitting TRBD1. This CDR3 has 13 amino acids. With 3 bases clipped from V and 5 bases from J, the junction kept 3 bases outside the gene matches. The germline V gene has CDR1 SQVTM and CDR2 ANQGSEA. CDR3 sequence reads: CSVDWGQTGELFF. DNA for the CDR3: TGCAGCGTTGATTGGGGACAGACCGGGGAGCTGTTTTTT.

The chain recombines TRBV6-5 with TRBJ2-7; D is undetermined. Deletions cut 6 bases from V and 0 bases from J, with 12 bases between. The germline V gene has CDR1 MNHEY and CDR2 SVGAGI. CDR3 size: 14 residues. CDR3 nucleotide sequence: TGTGCCAGCAGACTGGACCTCCCCTCCTACGAGCAGTACTTC. Encoded protein: CASRLDLPSYEQYF.

This clonotype has a count of ten or more. The CDR3 DNA follows: TGTGCCACCAGGGAGAGACAGGGTAAGGAGACTGAAGCTTTCTTT. Encoded protein: CATRERQGKETEAFF. The genes are TRBV15 and TRBJ1-1, with 7 bases matching TRBD1. With V trimmed by 6 bases and J by 5 bases, 12 bases remained unmatched. The CDR3 contains 15 residues. The V gene's germline CDR1 is LNHNV and CDR2 YYDKDF (reference sequence).

This clonotype was seen repeatedly, ten times or more. This chain uses TRBV29-1 with TRBJ2-7; a weak D match, TRBD2 (6 bases). The CDR3 sequence is 13 residues long. V lost 0 bases to trimming and J lost 6 bases, with 12 bases between them. Per germline, CDR1 SQVTM and CDR2 ANQGSEA. CDR3 residues: CSVEDRGLGEQYF. CDR3 DNA: TGCAGCGTTGAAGATCGGGGGTTAGGCGAGCAGTACTTC.

In this sample, this clonotype turned up a few times. The rearrangement uses TRBV28 and TRBJ2-5, with D possibly being TRBD1 (6 bases). Trimming stripped 5 bases from V and 5 bases from J, with 15 bases between. The germline gives CDR1 MDHEN, CDR2 SYDVKM. CDR3 length equals 14 residues. The CDR3 loop reads CASSDGRGEETQYF. The CDR3 nucleotides are TGTGCCAGCAGTGATGGCAGGGGTGAGGAGACCCAGTACTTC.

This clonotype has a count of ten or more. The chain combines TRBV18 with TRBJ2-5; D possibly corresponds to TRBD1 (5 bases). With 6 bases removed from V and 5 bases from J, the gap between germline ends came to 19 bases. CDR3 size: 15 residues. Germline values: CDR1 KGHSH, CDR2 LQKENI. The CDR3 sequence: CASSDFQGKLETQYF. The CDR3 DNA sequence: TGTGCCAGCTCTGATTTCCAGGGTAAACTGGAGACCCAGTACTTC.

This clonotype has more than one count but fewer than ten. The rearrangement joins TRBV28 to TRBJ1-2; D is ambiguous. V was clipped by 7 bases and J by 0 bases, with 9 bases between them. CDR3 length: 13 amino acids. CDR1 is MDHEN, CDR2 SYDVKM, per germline. The CDR3 DNA reads as TGTGCCAGCAAGGCAGAGTCTAACTATGGCTACACCTTC. Its translation is CASKAESNYGYTF.